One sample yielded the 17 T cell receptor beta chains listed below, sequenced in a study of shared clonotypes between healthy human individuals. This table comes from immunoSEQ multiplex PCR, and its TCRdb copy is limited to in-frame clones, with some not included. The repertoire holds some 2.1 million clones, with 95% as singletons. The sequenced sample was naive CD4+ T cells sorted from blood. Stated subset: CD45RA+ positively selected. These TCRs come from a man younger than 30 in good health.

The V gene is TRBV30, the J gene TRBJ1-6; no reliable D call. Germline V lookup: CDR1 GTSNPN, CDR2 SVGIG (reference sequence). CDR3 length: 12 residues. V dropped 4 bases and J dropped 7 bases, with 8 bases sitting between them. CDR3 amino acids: CAWNIANSPLHF. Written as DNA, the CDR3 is TGTGCCTGGAATATCGCCAATTCACCCCTCCACTTT.

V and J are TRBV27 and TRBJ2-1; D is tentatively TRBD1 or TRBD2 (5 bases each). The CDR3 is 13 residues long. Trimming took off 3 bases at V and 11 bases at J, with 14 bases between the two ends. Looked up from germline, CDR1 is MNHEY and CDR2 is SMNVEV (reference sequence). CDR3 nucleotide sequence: TGTGCCAGCAGTTTTGTGTTTGGGGACCAGCAGTTCTTC. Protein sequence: CASSFVFGDQQFF.

This CDR3 reads CAISEASGVSGNTIYF. In DNA, the CDR3 is TGTGCCATCAGTGAGGCCTCGGGAGTCTCTGGAAACACCATATATTTT. The chain employs TRBV10-3 and TRBJ1-3; D unresolved. CDR3 length: 16 residues. V was clipped by 2 bases and J by 0 bases, with 11 bases between them. Germline lookup yields CDR1 ENHRY and CDR2 SYGVKD.

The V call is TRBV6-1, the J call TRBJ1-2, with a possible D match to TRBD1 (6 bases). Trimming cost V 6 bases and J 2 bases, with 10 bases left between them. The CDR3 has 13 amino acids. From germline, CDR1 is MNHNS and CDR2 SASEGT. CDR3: CASRITGNYGYTF. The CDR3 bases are TGTGCCAGCAGAATAACAGGGAACTATGGCTACACCTTC.

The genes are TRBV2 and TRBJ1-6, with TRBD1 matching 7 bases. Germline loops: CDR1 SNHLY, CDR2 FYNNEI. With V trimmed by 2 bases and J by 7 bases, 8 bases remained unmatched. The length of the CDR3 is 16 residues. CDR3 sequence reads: CASSESDDRDNSPLHF. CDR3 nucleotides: TGTGCCAGCAGTGAATCCGACGACAGGGACAATTCACCCCTCCACTTT.

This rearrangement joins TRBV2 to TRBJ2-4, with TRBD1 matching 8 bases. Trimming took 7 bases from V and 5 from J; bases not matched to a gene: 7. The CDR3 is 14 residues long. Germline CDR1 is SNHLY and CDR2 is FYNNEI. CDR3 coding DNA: TGTGCCAGCATGCCGGACAGGGCTGAAAACATTCAGTACTTC. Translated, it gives CASMPDRAENIQYF. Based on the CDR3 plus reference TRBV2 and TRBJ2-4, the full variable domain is EPEVTQTPSHQVTQMGQEVILRCVPISNHLYFYWYRQILGQKVEFLVSFYNNEISEKSEIFDDQFSVERPDGSNFTLKIRSTKLEDSAMYFCASMPDRAENIQYFGAGTRLSVL.

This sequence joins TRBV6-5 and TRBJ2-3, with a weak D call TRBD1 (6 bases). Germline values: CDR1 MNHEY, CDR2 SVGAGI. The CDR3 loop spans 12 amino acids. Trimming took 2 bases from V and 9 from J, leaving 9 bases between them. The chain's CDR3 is CASSYTTGTQYF. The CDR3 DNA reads TGTGCCAGCAGTTACACAACAGGGACGCAGTATTTT.

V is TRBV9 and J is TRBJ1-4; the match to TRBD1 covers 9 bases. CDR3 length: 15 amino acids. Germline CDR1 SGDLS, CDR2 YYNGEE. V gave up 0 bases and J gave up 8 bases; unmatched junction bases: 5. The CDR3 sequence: CASSVEQGAGEKLFF. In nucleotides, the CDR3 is TGTGCCAGCAGCGTAGAACAGGGGGCAGGGGAAAAACTGTTTTTT.

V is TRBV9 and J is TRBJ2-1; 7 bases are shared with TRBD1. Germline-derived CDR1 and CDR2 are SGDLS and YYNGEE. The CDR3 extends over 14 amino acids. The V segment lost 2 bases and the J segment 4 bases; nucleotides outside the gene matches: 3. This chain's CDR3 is CASSVGTEYNEQFF. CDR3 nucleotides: TGTGCCAGCAGCGTCGGGACAGAATACAATGAGCAGTTCTTC.

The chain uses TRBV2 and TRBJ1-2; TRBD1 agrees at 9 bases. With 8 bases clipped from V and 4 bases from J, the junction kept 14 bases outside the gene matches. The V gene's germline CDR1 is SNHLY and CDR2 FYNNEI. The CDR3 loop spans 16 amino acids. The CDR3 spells CASGGQGHSYVYGYTF. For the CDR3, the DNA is TGTGCCAGCGGAGGACAGGGGCACTCCTACGTCTATGGCTACACCTTC. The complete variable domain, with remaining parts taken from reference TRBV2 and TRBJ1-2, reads EPEVTQTPSHQVTQMGQEVILRCVPISNHLYFYWYRQILGQKVEFLVSFYNNEISEKSEIFDDQFSVERPDGSNFTLKIRSTKLEDSAMYFCASGGQGHSYVYGYTFGSGTRLTVV.

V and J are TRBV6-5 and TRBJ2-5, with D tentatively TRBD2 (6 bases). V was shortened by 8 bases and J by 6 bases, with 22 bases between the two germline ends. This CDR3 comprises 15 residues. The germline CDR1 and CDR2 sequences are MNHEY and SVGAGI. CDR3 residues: CASSRPSGETKTQYF. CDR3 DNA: TGTGCCAGCTCTCGTCCATCGGGGGAGACGAAGACCCAGTACTTC.

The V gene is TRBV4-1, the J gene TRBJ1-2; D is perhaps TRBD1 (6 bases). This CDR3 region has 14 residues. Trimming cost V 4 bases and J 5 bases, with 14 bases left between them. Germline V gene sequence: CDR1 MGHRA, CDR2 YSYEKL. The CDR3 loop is CASSRSGTRYGYTF. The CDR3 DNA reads TGCGCCAGCAGCCGCTCCGGGACACGGTATGGCTACACCTTC.

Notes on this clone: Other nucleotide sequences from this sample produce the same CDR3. The CDR3 sequence: CASSFTQGNTEAFF. The CDR3 coding sequence is TGCGCCAGCAGTTTTACCCAGGGGAACACTGAAGCTTTCTTT. The chain employs TRBV5-1 and TRBJ1-1, with D possibly TRBD1 on 5 matching bases. The germline V gene has CDR1 SGHRS and CDR2 YFSETQ. Trimming stripped 5 bases from V and 1 base from J, with 12 bases between. This CDR3 is built from 14 residues.

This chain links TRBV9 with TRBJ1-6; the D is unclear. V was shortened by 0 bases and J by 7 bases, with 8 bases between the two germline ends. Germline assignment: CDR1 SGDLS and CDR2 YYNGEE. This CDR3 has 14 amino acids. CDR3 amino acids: CASSVEQQNSPLHF. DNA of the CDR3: TGTGCCAGCAGCGTAGAACAGCAGAATTCACCCCTCCACTTT. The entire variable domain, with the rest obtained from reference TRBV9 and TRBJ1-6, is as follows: DSGVTQTPKHLITATGQRVTLRCSPRSGDLSVYWYQQSLDQGLQFLIQYYNGEERAKGNILERFSAQQFPDLHSELNLSSLELGDSALYFCASSVEQQNSPLHFGNGTRLTVT.

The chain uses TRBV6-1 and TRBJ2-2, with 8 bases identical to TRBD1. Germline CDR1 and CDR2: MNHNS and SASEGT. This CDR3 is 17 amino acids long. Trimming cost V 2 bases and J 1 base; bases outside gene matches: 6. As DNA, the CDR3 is TGTGCCAGCAGTGAATATTTGACAGGGGTGAACACCGGGGAGCTGTTTTTT. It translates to CASSEYLTGVNTGELFF.

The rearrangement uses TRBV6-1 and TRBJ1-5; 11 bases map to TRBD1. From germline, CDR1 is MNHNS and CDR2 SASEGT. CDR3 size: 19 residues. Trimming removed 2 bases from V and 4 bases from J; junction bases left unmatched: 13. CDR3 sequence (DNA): TGTGCCAGCAGTGAAACTCGGACAGGGGGCAATATTTGGAATCAGCCCCAGCATTTT. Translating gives CASSETRTGGNIWNQPQHF.

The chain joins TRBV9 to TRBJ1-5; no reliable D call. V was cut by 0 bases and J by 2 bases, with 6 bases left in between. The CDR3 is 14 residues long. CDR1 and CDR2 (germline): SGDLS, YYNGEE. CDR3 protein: CASSVGQRNQPQHF. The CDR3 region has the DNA TGTGCCAGCAGCGTAGGCCAGCGCAATCAGCCCCAGCATTTT.